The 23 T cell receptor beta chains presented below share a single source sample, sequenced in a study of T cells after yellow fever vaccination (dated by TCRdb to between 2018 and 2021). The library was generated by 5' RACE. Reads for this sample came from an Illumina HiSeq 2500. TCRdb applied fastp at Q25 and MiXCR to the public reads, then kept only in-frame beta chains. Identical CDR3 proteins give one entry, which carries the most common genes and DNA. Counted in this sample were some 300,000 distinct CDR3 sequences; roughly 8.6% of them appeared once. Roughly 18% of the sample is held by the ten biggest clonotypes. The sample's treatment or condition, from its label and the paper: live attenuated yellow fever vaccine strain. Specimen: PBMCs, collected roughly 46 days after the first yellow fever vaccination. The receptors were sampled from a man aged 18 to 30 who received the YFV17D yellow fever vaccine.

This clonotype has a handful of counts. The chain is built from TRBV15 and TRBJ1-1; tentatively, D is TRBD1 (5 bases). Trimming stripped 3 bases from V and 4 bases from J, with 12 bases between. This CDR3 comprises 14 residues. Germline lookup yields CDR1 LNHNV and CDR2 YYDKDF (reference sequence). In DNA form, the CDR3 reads TGTGCCACCAGCAGGTCCAGGGATTTCACTGAAGCTTTCTTT. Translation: CATSRSRDFTEAFF.

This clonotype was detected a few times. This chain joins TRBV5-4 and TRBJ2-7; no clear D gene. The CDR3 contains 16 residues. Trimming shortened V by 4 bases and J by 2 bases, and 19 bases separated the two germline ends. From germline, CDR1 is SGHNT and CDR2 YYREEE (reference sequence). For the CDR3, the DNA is TGTGCCAGCAGCGGAGCCGCAGGAATAAACGCCTACGAGCAGTACTTC. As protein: CASSGAAGINAYEQYF. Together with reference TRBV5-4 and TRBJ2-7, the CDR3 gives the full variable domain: ETGVTQSPTHLIKTRGQQVTLRCSSQSGHNTVSWYQQALGQGPQFIFQYYREEENGRGNFPPRFSGLQFPNYSSELNVNALELDDSALYLCASSGAAGINAYEQYFGPGTRLTVT.

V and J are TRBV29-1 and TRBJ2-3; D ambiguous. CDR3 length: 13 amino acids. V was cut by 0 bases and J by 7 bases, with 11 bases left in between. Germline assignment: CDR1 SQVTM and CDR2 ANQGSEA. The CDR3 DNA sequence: TGCAGCGTTGAAGAAGAAGTGGCCCATACGCAGTATTTT. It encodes CSVEEEVAHTQYF.

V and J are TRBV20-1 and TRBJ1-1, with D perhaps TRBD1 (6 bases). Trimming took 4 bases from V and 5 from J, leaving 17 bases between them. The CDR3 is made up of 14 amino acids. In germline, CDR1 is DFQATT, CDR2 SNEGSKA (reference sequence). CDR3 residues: CSATVPGGTTEAFF. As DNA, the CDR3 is TGCAGTGCTACGGTCCCCGGGGGGACAACTGAAGCTTTCTTT.

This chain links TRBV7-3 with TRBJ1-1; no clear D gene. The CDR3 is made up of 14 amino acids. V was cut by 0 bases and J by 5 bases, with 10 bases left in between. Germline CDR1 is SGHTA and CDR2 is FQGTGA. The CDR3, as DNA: TGTGCCAGCAGCTTAACTTCAGGCAGTACTGAAGCTTTCTTT. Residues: CASSLTSGSTEAFF. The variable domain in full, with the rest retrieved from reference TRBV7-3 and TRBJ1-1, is GAGVSQTPSNKVTEKGKYVELRCDPISGHTALYWYRQSLGQGPEFLIYFQGTGAADDSGLPNDRFFAVRPEGSVSTLKIQRTERGDSAVYLCASSLTSGSTEAFFGQGTRLTVV.

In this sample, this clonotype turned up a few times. CDR3 residues: CASRGSLNSPLHF. The CDR3 nucleotides are TGTGCCAGCAGGGGCTCCCTAAATTCACCCCTCCACTTT. The rearrangement uses TRBV3-1 and TRBJ1-6; D remains unclear. The V gene lost 6 bases and the J gene lost 7 bases, with 10 bases spanning the gap. Germline V CDR1 and CDR2: LGHDT, YNNKEL (reference sequence). The CDR3 totals 13 residues.

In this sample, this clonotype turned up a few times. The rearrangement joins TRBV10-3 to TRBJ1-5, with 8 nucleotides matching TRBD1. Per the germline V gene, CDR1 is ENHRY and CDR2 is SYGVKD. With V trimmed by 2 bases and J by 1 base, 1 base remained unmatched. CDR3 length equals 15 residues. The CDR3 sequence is CAISERQGSNQPQHF. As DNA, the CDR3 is TGTGCCATCAGTGAGCGACAGGGGAGCAATCAGCCCCAGCATTTT.

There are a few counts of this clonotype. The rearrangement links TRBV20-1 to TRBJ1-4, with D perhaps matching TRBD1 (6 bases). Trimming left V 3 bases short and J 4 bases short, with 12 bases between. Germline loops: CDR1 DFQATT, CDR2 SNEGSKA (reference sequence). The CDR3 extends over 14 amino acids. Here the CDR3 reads CSASRGGINEKLFF. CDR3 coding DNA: TGCAGTGCTAGTCGCGGGGGCATTAATGAAAAACTGTTTTTT.

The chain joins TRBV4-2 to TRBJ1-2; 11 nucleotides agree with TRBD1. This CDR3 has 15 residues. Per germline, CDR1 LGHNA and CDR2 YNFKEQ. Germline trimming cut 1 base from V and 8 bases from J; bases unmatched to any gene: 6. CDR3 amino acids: CASSQARTGGKGYTF. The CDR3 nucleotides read TGTGCCAGCAGCCAAGCCCGGACAGGGGGCAAGGGCTACACCTTC.

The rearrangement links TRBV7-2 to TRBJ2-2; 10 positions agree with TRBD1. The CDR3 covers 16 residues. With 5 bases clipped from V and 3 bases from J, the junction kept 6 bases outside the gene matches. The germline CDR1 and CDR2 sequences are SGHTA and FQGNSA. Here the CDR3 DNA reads TGTGCCAGCAGCCGGACGGGACAGGGGTACACCGGGGAGCTGTTTTTT. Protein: CASSRTGQGYTGELFF.

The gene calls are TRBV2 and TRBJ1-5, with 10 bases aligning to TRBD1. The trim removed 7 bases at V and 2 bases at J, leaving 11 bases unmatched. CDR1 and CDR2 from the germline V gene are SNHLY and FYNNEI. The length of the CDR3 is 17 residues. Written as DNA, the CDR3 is TGTGCCAGCATGCCGGGACAGGGGTATGTTGGCAATCAGCCCCAGCATTTT. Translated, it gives CASMPGQGYVGNQPQHF.

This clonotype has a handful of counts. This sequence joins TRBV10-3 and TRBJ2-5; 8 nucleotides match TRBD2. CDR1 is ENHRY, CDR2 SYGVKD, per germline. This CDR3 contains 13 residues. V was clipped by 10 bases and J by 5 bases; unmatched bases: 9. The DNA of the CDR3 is TGTGCCACCTGGTCCAGCGGGGGCGAGACCCAGTACTTC. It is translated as CATWSSGGETQYF.

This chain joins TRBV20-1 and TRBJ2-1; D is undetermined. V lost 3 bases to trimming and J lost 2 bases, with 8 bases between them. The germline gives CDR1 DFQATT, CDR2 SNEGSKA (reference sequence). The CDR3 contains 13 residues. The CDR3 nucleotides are TGCAGTGCTAGGACACCGACCTACAATGAGCAGTTCTTC. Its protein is CSARTPTYNEQFF.

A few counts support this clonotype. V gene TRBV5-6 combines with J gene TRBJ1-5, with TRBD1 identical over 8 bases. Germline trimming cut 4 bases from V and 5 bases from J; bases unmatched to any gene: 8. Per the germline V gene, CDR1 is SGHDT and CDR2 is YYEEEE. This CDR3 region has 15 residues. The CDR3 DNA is TGTGCCAGCAGCGGCTTCGGACAGGGCCATCAGCCCCAGCATTTT. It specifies CASSGFGQGHQPQHF.

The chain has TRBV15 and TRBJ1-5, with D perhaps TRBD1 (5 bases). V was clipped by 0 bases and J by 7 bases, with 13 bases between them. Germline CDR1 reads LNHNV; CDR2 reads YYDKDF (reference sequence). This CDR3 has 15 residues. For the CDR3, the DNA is TGTGCCACCAGCAGAGATCTGCAGGGCCAGCAGCCCCAGCATTTT. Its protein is CATSRDLQGQQPQHF. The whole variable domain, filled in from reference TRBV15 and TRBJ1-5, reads DAMVIQNPRYQVTQFGKPVTLSCSQTLNHNVMYWYQQKSSQAPKLLFHYYDKDFNNEADTPDNFQSRRPNTSFCFLDIRSPGLGDTAMYLCATSRDLQGQQPQHFGDGTRLSIL.

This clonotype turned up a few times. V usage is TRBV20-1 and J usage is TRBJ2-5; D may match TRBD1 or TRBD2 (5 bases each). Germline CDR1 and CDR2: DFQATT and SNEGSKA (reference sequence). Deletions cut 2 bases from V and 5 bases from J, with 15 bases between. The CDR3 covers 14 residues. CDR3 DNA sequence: TGCAGTGCTAGACGGCAGGTGGGGGTCGAGACCCAGTACTTC. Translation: CSARRQVGVETQYF.

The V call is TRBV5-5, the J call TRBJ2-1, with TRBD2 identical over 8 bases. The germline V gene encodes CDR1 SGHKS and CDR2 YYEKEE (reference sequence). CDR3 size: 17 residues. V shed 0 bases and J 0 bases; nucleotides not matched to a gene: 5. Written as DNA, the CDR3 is TGTGCCAGCAGCTTGGGACTAGCGATGAGCTCCTACAATGAGCAGTTCTTC. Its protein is CASSLGLAMSSYNEQFF.

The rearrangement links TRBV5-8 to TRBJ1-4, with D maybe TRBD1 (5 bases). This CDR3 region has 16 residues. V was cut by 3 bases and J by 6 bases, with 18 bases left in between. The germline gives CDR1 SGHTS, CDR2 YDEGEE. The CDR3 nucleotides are TGTGCCAGCAGCTCCCTGGCCGGGGCCGGGGATGAAAAACTGTTTTTT. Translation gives CASSSLAGAGDEKLFF.

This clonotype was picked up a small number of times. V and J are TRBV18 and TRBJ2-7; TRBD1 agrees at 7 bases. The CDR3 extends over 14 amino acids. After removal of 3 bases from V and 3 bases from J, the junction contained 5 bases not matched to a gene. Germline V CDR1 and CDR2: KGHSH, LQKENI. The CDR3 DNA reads TGTGCCAGCTCACCCGGGACAGCCTTCTACGAGCAGTACTTC. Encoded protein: CASSPGTAFYEQYF.

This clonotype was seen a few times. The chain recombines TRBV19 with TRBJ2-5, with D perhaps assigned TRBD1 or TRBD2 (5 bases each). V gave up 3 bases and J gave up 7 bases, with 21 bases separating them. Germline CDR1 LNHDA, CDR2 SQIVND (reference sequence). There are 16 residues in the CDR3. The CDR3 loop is CASSIGAAPGSPTQYF. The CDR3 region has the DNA TGTGCCAGTAGTATCGGGGCAGCACCTGGCTCTCCGACCCAGTACTTC.

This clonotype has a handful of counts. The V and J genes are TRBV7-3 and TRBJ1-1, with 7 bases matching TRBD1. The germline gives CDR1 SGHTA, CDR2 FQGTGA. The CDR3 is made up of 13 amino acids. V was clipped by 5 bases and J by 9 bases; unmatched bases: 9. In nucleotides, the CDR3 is TGTGCCAGCAGCCCACCGGTTAGGGGGCAAGCTTTCTTT. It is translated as CASSPPVRGQAFF.

This CDR3 reads CASSPGYGSYNEQFF. The CDR3 DNA reads as TGTGCCAGCAGCCCAGGCTACGGGTCCTACAATGAGCAGTTCTTC. The chain is built from TRBV14 and TRBJ2-1, with no clear D. The germline V gene encodes CDR1 SGHDN and CDR2 FVKESK. With 4 bases removed from V and 1 base from J, the gap between germline ends came to 11 bases. This CDR3 region has 15 residues.

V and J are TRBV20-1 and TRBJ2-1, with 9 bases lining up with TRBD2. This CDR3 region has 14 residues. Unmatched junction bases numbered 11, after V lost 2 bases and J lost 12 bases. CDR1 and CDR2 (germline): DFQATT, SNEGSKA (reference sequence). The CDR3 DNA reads TGCAGTGCTAGAACCGGGACTAGCTCCCCGCGGCAGTTCTTC. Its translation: CSARTGTSSPRQFF.